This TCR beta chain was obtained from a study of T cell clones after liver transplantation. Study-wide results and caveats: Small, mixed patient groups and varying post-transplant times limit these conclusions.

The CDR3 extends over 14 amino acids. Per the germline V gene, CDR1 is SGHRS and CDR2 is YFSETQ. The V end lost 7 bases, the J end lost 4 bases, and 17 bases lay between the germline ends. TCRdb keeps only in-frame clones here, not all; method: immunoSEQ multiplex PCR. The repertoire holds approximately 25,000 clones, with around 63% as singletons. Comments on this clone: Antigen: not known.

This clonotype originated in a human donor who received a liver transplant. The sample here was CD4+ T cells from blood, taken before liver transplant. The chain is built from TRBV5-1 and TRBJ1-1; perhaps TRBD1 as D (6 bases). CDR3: CASSEAGGGTEAFF. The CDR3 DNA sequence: TGCGCCAGCTCTGAGGCGGGGGGCGGCACTGAAGCTTTCTTT.